This T cell receptor beta chain stems from a study of monozygotic twins with inflammatory bowel disease. From its re-call of the 5' RACE reads, TCRdb lists each CDR3 protein once, without DNA. This table lists around 380,000 distinct CDR3 sequences. This CDR3 has 15 residues. This clonotype was sampled from a human donor with ulcerative colitis or Crohn's disease, or a healthy co-twin of an affected twin (not recorded which). This chain connects TRBV12-3 or TRBV12-4 to TRBJ2-4; TCRdb designates TRBD1, a call that cannot be tested without DNA. Sequencing input: blood. The CDR3 is CASSRTGLAKNIQYF.